These 15 T cell receptor beta chains came from one sample sequenced in a study of shared clonotypes between healthy human individuals. TCRdb's table, derived via immunoSEQ multiplex PCR, lists solely in-frame clones and lacks some. The sample has about 1.1 million clones, around three quarters seen once. The sequencing sample was made of memory CD4+ T cells from PBMCs. Subset of the sample: CD45RA-negative fraction. The origin of the receptors is a man between 18 and 29 years old in good health. Some clones in this sample may be carry-over from other donors' samples.

This clone was recorded once. The chain carries TRBV5-1 and TRBJ1-4; D is unresolved. This CDR3 contains 15 residues. Germline CDR1 and CDR2: SGHRS and YFSETQ. The V and J ends lost 7 bases and 1 base respectively, with 14 bases between them. CDR3 DNA sequence: TGCGCCAGCCGGCGGGTGGAGGGAACTAATGAAAAACTGTTTTTT. Protein product: CASRRVEGTNEKLFF.

This clone was found once. The J gene is TRBJ2-1, the V gene TRBV5-4; TRBD2 aligns across 16 bases. The CDR3 runs to 17 residues. V lost 9 bases and J lost 4; bases outside the gene matches: 10. CDR1 and CDR2 (germline): SGHNT, YYREEE (reference sequence). Here the CDR3 DNA reads TGTGCCACCAAAATCGGGACTAGCGGGAGGGCTTACAATGAGCAGTTCTTC. This translates into CATKIGTSGRAYNEQFF.

J is TRBJ2-2 and V is TRBV11-2, with D perhaps TRBD1 or TRBD2 (6 bases each). Germline values: CDR1 SGHAT, CDR2 FQNNGV. The CDR3 is made up of 15 amino acids. Trimming stripped 3 bases from V and 5 bases from J, with 13 bases between. The CDR3 spells CASSLRGVVTGELFF. The CDR3, as DNA: TGTGCCAGCAGCTTGAGGGGGGTAGTGACCGGGGAGCTGTTTTTT.

The rearrangement joins TRBV20-1 to TRBJ2-4, with D unclear. This CDR3 region has 10 residues. In germline, CDR1 is DFQATT, CDR2 SNEGSKA (reference sequence). V was pared by 6 bases and J by 6 bases, with 6 bases between. The CDR3 bases are TGCAGTGCATGGACAAACATTCAGTACTTC. Translated: CSAWTNIQYF.

This rearrangement joins TRBV28 to TRBJ2-5; 9 bases match TRBD2. The CDR3 length is 16 residues. Germline V gene sequence: CDR1 MDHEN, CDR2 SYDVKM. J gave up 3 bases and V 5 bases, and 10 bases lay outside the gene matches. This CDR3 reads CASSPSGRGGEETQYF. In DNA form, the CDR3 reads TGTGCCAGCAGTCCCTCCGGGCGGGGGGGTGAAGAGACCCAGTACTTC.

V is TRBV7-3 and J is TRBJ1-1, with TRBD1 matching 8 bases. The CDR3 contains 15 residues. Germline V gene lookup returns CDR1 SGHTA and CDR2 FQGTGA. V gave up 0 bases and J gave up 4 bases; unmatched junction bases: 4. CDR3 sequence: CASSLTPGTGTEAFF. CDR3 sequence (DNA): TGTGCCAGCAGCTTAACTCCTGGGACAGGCACTGAAGCTTTCTTT.

The CDR3 protein is CASRFLAGATGELFF. The CDR3, as DNA: TGCGCCAGCAGGTTTCTAGCGGGAGCGACCGGGGAGCTGTTTTTT. This chain links TRBV5-1 with TRBJ2-2, with 10 nucleotides matching TRBD2. The CDR3 runs to 15 residues. V shed 5 bases, J shed 5 bases, and the junction held 6 bases outside the gene matches. CDR1 and CDR2 from the germline V gene are SGHRS and YFSETQ. Drawing the rest from reference TRBV5-1 and TRBJ2-2, the complete variable domain is KAGVTQTPRYLIKTRGQQVTLSCSPISGHRSVSWYQQTPGQGLQFLFEYFSETQRNKGNFPGRFSGRQFSNSRSEMNVSTLELGDSALYLCASRFLAGATGELFFGEGSRLTVL.

As for this clone: Other DNA sequences in the same sample also yield this CDR3. The rearrangement uses TRBV7-2 and TRBJ1-3; possibly TRBD1 for D (5 bases). With 0 bases removed from V and 0 bases from J, the gap between germline ends came to 9 bases. Germline CDR1 SGHTA, CDR2 FQGNSA. This CDR3 spans 16 amino acids. The CDR3 spells CASSLARGSSGNTIYF. The CDR3 bases are TGTGCCAGCAGCTTAGCCCGGGGGAGCTCTGGAAACACCATATATTTT.

The chain combines TRBV6-4 with TRBJ1-1; 7 nucleotides line up with TRBD1. V lost 6 bases to trimming and J lost 0 bases; unmatched junction nucleotides: 1. The CDR3 spans 13 residues. CDR1 is MRHNA and CDR2 is SNTAGT in the germline V gene. For the CDR3, the DNA is TGTGCCAGCAGGCAGGGGGTGAACACTGAAGCTTTCTTT. It specifies CASRQGVNTEAFF.

This chain links TRBV4-1 with TRBJ2-3, with TRBD2 matching over 8 bases. Trimming took 1 base from V and 6 from J; bases not matched to a gene: 12. CDR3 length: 17 residues. Germline lookup yields CDR1 MGHRA and CDR2 YSYEKL. The CDR3 nucleotides read TGCGCCAGCAGCCAAGCATCCGCGGGAGGTCTCAGGGATACGCAGTATTTT. This encodes CASSQASAGGLRDTQYF.

This sequence joins TRBV10-3 and TRBJ2-1, with TRBD2 matching 7 bases. Germline assignment: CDR1 ENHRY and CDR2 SYGVKD. Germline trimming cut 7 bases from V and 4 bases from J; bases unmatched to any gene: 7. This CDR3 has 14 amino acids. CDR3 in DNA: TGTGCCATCATGGCCCGGGAGGCTTACAATGAGCAGTTCTTC. It codes for CAIMAREAYNEQFF.

Details on this clone: This sample also contains other DNA sequences that code for the same CDR3. The chain combines TRBV5-1 with TRBJ1-5, with a weak D call TRBD1 (5 bases). CDR3 length: 14 amino acids. Trimming removed 0 bases from V and 2 bases from J, with 6 bases in between. The V gene's germline CDR1 is SGHRS and CDR2 YFSETQ. In DNA form, the CDR3 reads TGCGCCAGCAGCTTGGGGGACGGCAATCAGCCCCAGCATTTT. Its translation: CASSLGDGNQPQHF.

The chain carries TRBV5-1 and TRBJ2-7; the D gene could be TRBD1 or TRBD2 (8 bases each). Germline lookup yields CDR1 SGHRS and CDR2 YFSETQ. The CDR3 extends over 20 amino acids. Between the trimmed V and J ends, which lost 3 bases and 2 bases, there was a span of 30 bases. The DNA for the CDR3 is TGCGCCAGCAGCTCGCGTTCCCGGACAGGGATCAGCGGGAGAGCCTACGAGCAGTACTTC. Protein sequence: CASSSRSRTGISGRAYEQYF.

The rearrangement links TRBV4-2 to TRBJ2-5, with 12 nucleotides matching TRBD2. Germline CDR1 LGHNA, CDR2 YNFKEQ. This CDR3 spans 18 amino acids. Trimming cost V 1 base and J 2 bases; bases outside gene matches: 8. CDR3 sequence: CASSQGVLAGGRQETQYF. The CDR3 region has the DNA TGTGCCAGCAGCCAAGGGGTGCTAGCGGGAGGGAGGCAAGAGACCCAGTACTTC.

This clone was seen more than once but under ten times. The chain uses TRBV15 and TRBJ2-1; 7 bases match TRBD2. The CDR3 is 14 residues long. V dropped 1 base and J dropped 6; count of bases not matched to a gene: 3. CDR1 and CDR2 (germline): LNHNV, YYDKDF (reference sequence). For the CDR3, the DNA is TGTGCCACCAGCAGAGGAACTAGCGCCAATGAGCAGTTCTTC. Translated, it gives CATSRGTSANEQFF.